Following are 25 T cell receptor beta chains from one sample sequenced in a study of patients and donors after allogeneic stem cell transplantation. TCRdb re-analysed the RT-PCR reads in MiXCR, keeping a single row per CDR3 protein. This table holds under 200,000 distinct CDR3 sequences, 30% found once. Specimen: blood, either unsorted or a sorted T cell fraction (not recorded which). The receptors were sampled from a human donor who was either an allogeneic HSCT recipient or a stem cell or donor lymphocyte infusion donor (not recorded which). It is not recorded whose cells these are; they may come from a transplant donor.

This clonotype was picked up a small number of times. The chain carries TRBV12-3 or TRBV12-4 and TRBJ1-1; no clear D gene. The CDR3 is 13 amino acids. V shed 3 bases and J shed 4 bases, with 9 bases lying between them. The CDR3 here is CASSFWGSTEAFF. The CDR3 DNA reads as TGTGCCAGCAGTTTTTGGGGAAGCACTGAAGCTTTCTTT.

This clonotype was picked up a small number of times. The gene calls are TRBV6-1 and TRBJ1-6; D is undetermined. Trimming pared 2 bases from V and 12 bases from J, leaving 11 bases between. The CDR3 loop spans 13 amino acids. Germline CDR1 MNHNS, CDR2 SASEGT. The CDR3 reads CASSELVGIPLHF. The DNA for the CDR3 is TGTGCCAGCAGTGAATTGGTGGGCATACCCCTCCACTTT.

A few counts support this clonotype. This chain uses TRBV6-5 with TRBJ2-7, with D uncertain. The germline CDR1 and CDR2 sequences are MNHEY and SVGAGI. V was cut by 5 bases and J by 0 bases, with 8 bases left in between. This CDR3 has 13 residues. The CDR3 here is CASSRLASYEQYF. CDR3 in DNA: TGTGCCAGCAGTAGATTGGCCTCCTACGAGCAGTACTTC.

This chain links TRBV30 with TRBJ1-1; D is unresolved. The CDR3 extends over 10 amino acids. Germline-derived CDR1 and CDR2 are GTSNPN and SVGIG (reference sequence). V dropped 1 base and J dropped 4 bases, with 1 base sitting between them. CDR3 residues: CAWSGTEAFF. CDR3 in DNA: TGTGCCTGGAGTGGCACTGAAGCTTTCTTT. Full variable domain (outside the CDR3, taken from reference TRBV30 and TRBJ1-1): SQTIHQWPATLVQPVGSPLSLECTVEGTSNPNLYWYRQAAGRGLQLLFYSVGIGQISSEVPQNLSASRPQDRQFILSSKKLLLSDSGFYLCAWSGTEAFFGQGTRLTVV.

This clonotype appeared a few times. The chain carries TRBV11-2 and TRBJ1-3; D not certain. Germline lookup yields CDR1 SGHAT and CDR2 FQNNGV. The CDR3 extends over 18 amino acids. V lost 5 bases and J lost 0, with 20 bases in between. CDR3 sequence: CASSPWRAQTFSGNTIYF. The CDR3 DNA sequence: TGTGCCAGCAGCCCCTGGCGGGCTCAAACTTTCTCTGGAAACACCATATATTTT.

The chain couples TRBV7-9 to TRBJ2-7; D remains unclear. Germline lookup yields CDR1 SEHNR and CDR2 FQNEAQ (reference sequence). V was pared by 8 bases and J by 7 bases, with 24 bases between. This CDR3 is built from 15 residues. As DNA, the CDR3 is TGTGCCAGCTGCCCGTCGGAGACTCCAACCGGGGAGCAGTACTTC. Protein sequence: CASCPSETPTGEQYF.

This clonotype was counted between two and nine times. This chain joins TRBV24-1 and TRBJ2-1, with 9 bases matching TRBD1. The junction had 6 bases not matched to a gene; V was cut back by 4 bases and J by 3 bases. The germline CDR1 and CDR2 sequences are KGHDR and SFDVKD. The CDR3 covers 16 residues. The CDR3 reads CATSDSGTGNYNEQFF. CDR3 DNA sequence: TGTGCCACCAGTGACTCCGGGACAGGGAACTACAATGAGCAGTTCTTC.

This clonotype was picked up a small number of times. The chain couples TRBV5-4 to TRBJ2-1; D possibly corresponds to TRBD1 (5 bases). CDR1 and CDR2 (germline): SGHNT, YYREEE (reference sequence). The CDR3 length is 12 residues. The ends were cut back, 0 bases at V and 10 bases at J, with 8 bases in the middle. The CDR3 DNA reads as TGTGCCAGCAGCTTGGGGACAAACGAGCAGTTCTTC. It is translated as CASSLGTNEQFF.

In its sample, this clonotype was seen a few times. The gene calls are TRBV7-3 and TRBJ1-2, with D unclear. Looked up from germline, CDR1 is SGHTA and CDR2 is FQGTGA. The CDR3 extends over 13 amino acids. V was shortened by 5 bases and J by 2 bases, with 9 bases between the two germline ends. CDR3 DNA: TGTGCCAGCAGCCTCTTGGGGAACTATGGCTACACCTTC. Residues: CASSLLGNYGYTF.

This clonotype was picked up many times. V is TRBV20-1 and J is TRBJ2-7; D might be TRBD1 or TRBD2, each matching 5 bases. The germline V and J ends were trimmed by 2 bases and 2 bases, with 10 bases remaining between them. The CDR3 has 13 residues. Germline V gene sequence: CDR1 DFQATT, CDR2 SNEGSKA (reference sequence). CDR3 in DNA: TGCAGTGCTAGAAAAGGGACCCCCTACGAGCAGTACTTC. This encodes CSARKGTPYEQYF.

J is TRBJ1-5 and V is TRBV7-9; D not resolved. The CDR3 loop spans 16 amino acids. Germline lookup yields CDR1 SEHNR and CDR2 FQNEAQ (reference sequence). The V end was cut by 5 bases, the J end by 0 bases, with 14 bases between. Here the CDR3 DNA reads TGTGCCAGCAGCCCCTCTCGGACCCATAGCAATCAGCCCCAGCATTTT. Its protein is CASSPSRTHSNQPQHF.

This chain joins TRBV27 and TRBJ2-7, with D perhaps assigned TRBD1 or TRBD2 (6 bases each). This CDR3 spans 16 amino acids. Trimming removed 5 bases at V and 3 bases at J, with 20 bases between. CDR1 and CDR2 from the germline V gene are MNHEY and SMNVEV (reference sequence). In nucleotides, the CDR3 is TGTGCCAGCAGTCCCATAGGGGGGTTGCCGTTCTACGAGCAGTACTTC. Residues: CASSPIGGLPFYEQYF.

This chain connects TRBV6-5 to TRBJ2-3; D is possibly TRBD2 (6 bases). Trimming removed 0 bases from V and 4 bases from J, with 20 bases in between. The CDR3 has 18 residues. CDR1 is MNHEY and CDR2 is SVGAGI in the germline V gene. The DNA for the CDR3 is TGTGCCAGCAGTTACTCGAGGGGTACGGGAGTGGGGTCAGATACGCAGTATTTT. It encodes CASSYSRGTGVGSDTQYF.

This chain connects TRBV10-3 to TRBJ2-2; D is undetermined. The ends were cut back, 3 bases at V and 3 bases at J, with 8 bases in the middle. There are 14 residues in the CDR3. Germline CDR1 reads ENHRY; CDR2 reads SYGVKD. Here the CDR3 DNA reads TGTGCCATCAGTGAAGGTACCCACACCGGGGAGCTGTTTTTT. Residues: CAISEGTHTGELFF.

V and J are TRBV19 and TRBJ1-5; 7 bases map to TRBD1. The CDR3 length is 15 residues. Germline CDR1 LNHDA, CDR2 SQIVND (reference sequence). Unmatched junction bases numbered 5, after V lost 5 bases and J lost 1 base. The CDR3 reads CASSSTGVSNQPQHF. The CDR3 DNA is TGTGCCAGTAGTTCCACAGGGGTGAGCAATCAGCCCCAGCATTTT.

This clonotype has more than one count but fewer than ten. The rearrangement joins TRBV7-9 to TRBJ1-2; perhaps TRBD1 as D (5 bases). This CDR3 region has 12 residues. The germline gives CDR1 SEHNR, CDR2 FQNEAQ (reference sequence). V was pared by 3 bases and J by 9 bases, with 11 bases between. The CDR3 nucleotides read TGTGCCAGCAGCTTGCAGGGAAACAGCTACACCTTC. It encodes CASSLQGNSYTF.

In this sample, this clonotype turned up a few times. V is TRBV12-3 or TRBV12-4 and J is TRBJ1-2; TRBD1 aligns across 8 bases. This CDR3 has 15 residues. The ends lost 2 bases at V and 5 bases at J; junction bases unmatched: 7. The DNA of the CDR3 is TGTGCCAGCAGTTTAATCGGACAGGGCTCGTATGGCTACACCTTC. Its protein product is CASSLIGQGSYGYTF.

As for this clonotype: This may arise from a read error, as a much more abundant clone is one base away. The CDR3 does not end in the conserved phenylalanine or tryptophan, so this is likely a read error. The rearrangement joins TRBV4-3 to TRBJ1-3; the D is unclear. The germline gives CDR1 LGHNA, CDR2 YSLEER. V lost 0 bases to trimming and J lost 4 bases, with 13 bases between them. This CDR3 has 16 residues. In nucleotides, the CDR3 is TGCGCCAGCAGCCAAGAGGGTAGCCTGGCAGGAAACACCATATATTTG. Amino acid sequence: CASSQEGSLAGNTIYL.

This clonotype occurred a few times. V and J are TRBV12-3 or TRBV12-4 and TRBJ1-2, with TRBD1 identical over 9 bases. The CDR3 has 13 amino acids. V shed 5 bases, J shed 4 bases, and the junction held 2 bases outside the gene matches. DNA for the CDR3: TGTGCCAGCAGTCCGGGACAGGGCTATGGCTACACCTTC. Protein product: CASSPGQGYGYTF.

Only a few counts were recorded for this clonotype. V is TRBV6-2 or TRBV6-3 and J is TRBJ1-4; D is uncertain. V lost 7 bases, J lost 3 bases, and 18 bases lay in between. The length of the CDR3 is 16 residues. Germline assignment: CDR1 MNHEY and CDR2 SVGEGT. The CDR3 nucleotides read TGTGCCAGCAACTCAGCTATAGCCGGGCCTAATGAAAAACTGTTTTTT. Protein product: CASNSAIAGPNEKLFF.

The V and J genes are TRBV20-1 and TRBJ2-2, with 9 bases that match TRBD1. The germline V gene encodes CDR1 DFQATT and CDR2 SNEGSKA (reference sequence). CDR3 length: 16 residues. With V trimmed by 1 base and J by 7 bases, 10 bases remained unmatched. The CDR3 loop is CSARAAGTGFFGELFF. CDR3 nucleotide sequence: TGCAGTGCTAGAGCCGCCGGGACAGGGTTCTTCGGGGAGCTGTTTTTT.

The rearrangement links TRBV11-2 to TRBJ1-3, with D unclear. The CDR3 totals 14 residues. The V gene lost 5 bases and the J gene lost 2 bases, with 10 bases spanning the gap. Germline CDR1 SGHAT, CDR2 FQNNGV. CDR3 in amino acids: CASSPGPTGNTIYF. As DNA, the CDR3 is TGTGCCAGCAGCCCCGGGCCGACTGGAAACACCATATATTTT.

The genes are TRBV6-2 or TRBV6-3 and TRBJ1-5, with D perhaps TRBD1 (5 bases). The germline gives CDR1 MNHEY, CDR2 SVGEGT. The CDR3 consists of 13 residues. Trimming took 3 bases from V and 4 from J, leaving 7 bases between them. The CDR3 loop is CASSYPGNQPQHF. CDR3 DNA: TGTGCCAGCAGTTATCCAGGGAATCAGCCCCAGCATTTT.

This clonotype came up many times. J is TRBJ1-1 and V is TRBV15; no clear D. Per the germline V gene, CDR1 is LNHNV and CDR2 is YYDKDF (reference sequence). V lost 4 bases to trimming and J lost 1 base, with 7 bases between them. This CDR3 region has 13 residues. The CDR3 region is CATSIRRNTEAFF. The CDR3 DNA reads TGTGCCACCAGCATCCGAAGGAACACTGAAGCTTTCTTT.

This clonotype was picked up a small number of times. The chain uses TRBV29-1 and TRBJ2-2; the D is unclear. The germline gives CDR1 SQVTM, CDR2 ANQGSEA. Trimming took 4 bases from V and 1 from J, leaving 13 bases between them. CDR3 size: 15 residues. The CDR3, as DNA: TGCAGCGTTGGTTCGGTCGCACAGAACACCGGGGAGCTGTTTTTT. This codes for CSVGSVAQNTGELFF.